This T cell receptor beta chain was sequenced in a study of CD8 T cells in Susac syndrome (dated by TCRdb to about 2019). Study-level background: The study used repertoire sequencing to test whether antigen drove CD8+ T cell activation and differentiation in Susac syndrome. The investigation overall reported the following: The number of individuals in the TCR sequencing and HLA analysis was acknowledged as relatively small.

RNA was extracted using the RNeasy kit, and about 0.45 to 1 ug of the RNA was reverse transcribed with random hexamers. TCR beta CDR3 regions were amplified with the immunoSEQ multiplex PCR assay covering 54 Vbeta and 13 Jbeta segments. PCR amplification bias was corrected by using a synthetic template baseline for primer optimization and computational correction. The study's processing was this. Only productive sequences were kept, with reads annotated to V, D and J genes according to IMGT and analyzed in immunoSEQ Analyzer. To calculate clonality, Shannon entropy was normalized by log2 of the number of productive unique sequences and then subtracted from one. For each patient and control, public and private clones were evaluated within the 100 most prevalent clones. Clones were defined as Susac-specific if absent from the healthy and MS cohorts, from approximately 1,100 published viral clones and from other ImmuneACCESS disease sequences. Using fastp trimming at Q25 and MiXCR clonotype assembly, TCRdb reanalyzed the public sequencing data and kept in-frame beta chains. Each record represents a unique CDR3 protein, reported with the most common genes and DNA among its rows. The authors' filters were not applied to this entry. This sample comprises about 200,000 distinct CDR3 sequences, 85% to 95% of them detected only once. Of the sample, approximately 0.1% is held by the ten largest clones.

The CDR3 spans 14 residues, from the cysteine through the phenylalanine. Of all the DNA, just the CDR3 is kept, 42 bases in frame from base 1. The germline V gene (reference sequence) gives CDR1 as LGHDT and CDR2 as YNNKEL. The V end gives up 4 bases and the J end 8 bases, leaving 9 bases in the junction not matched to a gene. Comment on this clonotype: This clone's antigen is unknown. Base qualities are missing; no much larger clone stands one base away.

Peripheral blood CD8+ and CD4+ T cells from healthy donors, Susac syndrome patients and multiple sclerosis patients were profiled by high-throughput TCR beta sequencing. Healthy donors were age- and sex-matched controls. Bulk CD8+ and CD4+ T cells were purified by magnetic negative isolation, whereas CD8+ TEMRA cells were enriched by FACS. Blood was collected in EDTA tubes and processed within 24 hours, with PBMCs isolated through density gradient centrifugation. PBMCs intended for TCR sequencing were cryopreserved in liquid nitrogen and were subsequently thawed in a 37 degrees C water bath. A purity of at least 90% was achieved for sorted or isolated CD4+, CD8+ and CD8+ TEMRA cells.

The sample comprised CD4+ T cells from PBMCs. Recombination linked TRBV3-1 to TRBJ1-2; TRBD1 agrees with 8 junctional bases. The sequence came from a human donor in good health. The nucleotides read TGTGCCAGCAGCCCCGGACAGGGCATGAGAGGCTACACCTTC. This is translated as CASSPGQGMRGYTF.